Included here is one T cell receptor (beta chain) sequence, with context. Study processing details: The authors estimated nucleated cell counts from reference gene primer amplification. TCRdb keeps only in-frame clones here, not all; method: immunoSEQ multiplex PCR. Clonal size and the V and J genes are those of that table, whereas D and trimming came from the DNA. Of roughly 240,000 clones detected, approximately 82% appear once; the ten largest clones hold under 2%. The data stem from a study of blood T cell repertoires in COVID-19. Study-level information: Both acute and convalescent COVID-19 samples were obtained from the United States, Italy and Spain.

The CDR3 is made up of 13 amino acids. Germline CDR1 and CDR2: SGHVS and FQNEAQ. The V end lost 0 bases, the J end lost 5 bases, and 7 bases lay between the germline ends. This TCR was recovered from a woman aged 80 or older with acute or convalescent COVID-19. The sample was peripheral blood. This chain uses TRBV7-8 with TRBJ1-1, with D perhaps matching TRBD1 (6 bases). CDR3 region: CASSLAGHTEAFF. The CDR3 DNA reads as TGTGCCAGCAGCTTAGCGGGACATACTGAAGCTTTCTTT.